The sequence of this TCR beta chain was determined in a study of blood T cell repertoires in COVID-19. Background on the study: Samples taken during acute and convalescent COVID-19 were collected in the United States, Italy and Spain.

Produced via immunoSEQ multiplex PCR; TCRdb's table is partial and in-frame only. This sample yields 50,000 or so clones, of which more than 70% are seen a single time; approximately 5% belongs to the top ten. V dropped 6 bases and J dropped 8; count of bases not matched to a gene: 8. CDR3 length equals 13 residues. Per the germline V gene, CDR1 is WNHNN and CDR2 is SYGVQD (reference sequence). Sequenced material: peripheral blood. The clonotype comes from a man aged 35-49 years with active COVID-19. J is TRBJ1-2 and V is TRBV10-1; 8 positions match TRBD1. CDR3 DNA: TGCGCCAGCAGCGCGGACAGGGCAGGGGGCTACACCTTC. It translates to CASSADRAGGYTF.